These T cell receptor beta chains were read from a single sample in a study of shared clonotypes between healthy human individuals. Only in-frame clones appear in the TCRdb table, and some are missing; sequencing was by immunoSEQ multiplex PCR. Of approximately 740,000 clones in the sample, about 74% were seen once. The sample comprised memory CD4+ T cells sorted from blood. All receptors come from a woman under 40 in good health. Each CDR3 is given with its conserved first and last residue. The order of the fields is J gene, clone size, V gene, D gene, CDR3 protein, CDR3 DNA. The D gene is left open where the match is weak. Some rows mark clone size as missing; the rest say once, few, many or name a class of expanded clone.

J: TRBJ2-7
size: -
V: TRBV7-2
D: TRBD2
CDR3: CASSSRLTSGSYEQYF
DNA: TGTGCCAGCAGCTCCCGGCTGACTAGCGGCTCCTACGAGCAGTACTTC

J: TRBJ2-1
size: -
V: TRBV7-3
D: TRBD1
CDR3: CASSLTGTGDENEQFF
DNA: TGTGCCAGCAGCTTAACCGGGACAGGGGATGAGAATGAGCAGTTCTTC

J: TRBJ2-6
size: -
V: TRBV5-1
D: TRBD1
CDR3: CASSLDGLSGQGASGANVLTF
DNA: TGCGCCAGCAGCTTGGACGGCCTCTCGGGACAGGGGGCGAGCGGGGCCAACGTCCTGACTTTC

J: TRBJ2-3
size: -
V: TRBV2
D: -
CDR3: CASSPPSTTTDTQYF
DNA: TGTGCCAGCAGCCCACCTAGCACCACGACAGATACGCAGTATTTT

J: TRBJ2-1
size: -
V: TRBV19
D: TRBD1
CDR3: CASRRDMWGQGALNNEQFF
DNA: TGTGCCAGTCGCAGGGATATGTGGGGACAGGGGGCTTTAAATAATGAGCAGTTCTTC

J: TRBJ2-7
size: -
V: TRBV28
D: TRBD1
CDR3: CASRYGQGGYEQYF
DNA: TGTGCCAGCAGATACGGACAGGGGGGCTACGAGCAGTACTTC

J: TRBJ1-2
size: -
V: TRBV5-6
D: TRBD1
CDR3: CASSPGQGGYGYTF
DNA: TGTGCCAGCAGCCCAGGACAGGGTGGATATGGCTACACCTTC

J: TRBJ2-7
size: -
V: TRBV5-1
D: TRBD1
CDR3: CASSLMGQGFHEQYF
DNA: TGCGCCAGCAGCTTGATGGGACAGGGATTCCACGAGCAGTACTTC

J: TRBJ2-2
size: -
V: TRBV19
D: -
CDR3: CASRQGQNTGELFF
DNA: TGTGCCAGTAGACAGGGACAGAACACCGGGGAGCTGTTTTTT

J: TRBJ2-7
size: -
V: TRBV2
D: TRBD1
CDR3: CASSTQGQGSYEQYF
DNA: TGTGCCAGCAGTACCCAGGGACAGGGATCCTACGAGCAGTACTTC

J: TRBJ1-2
size: few
V: TRBV28
D: -
CDR3: CASRPPGDGYTF
DNA: TGTGCCAGCAGACCCCCGGGGGATGGCTACACCTTC

J: TRBJ2-3
size: -
V: TRBV18
D: -
CDR3: CASSPLQRDTQYF
DNA: TGTGCCAGCTCGCCTCTACAGCGGGATACGCAGTATTTT

J: TRBJ2-7
size: -
V: TRBV7-2
D: -
CDR3: CASSSRPGGESYEQYF
DNA: TGTGCCAGCAGCTCTAGGCCAGGGGGGGAATCCTACGAGCAGTACTTC

J: TRBJ2-1
size: few
V: TRBV19
D: -
CDR3: CASSIAGYSSYNEQFF
DNA: TGTGCCAGTAGTATCGCCGGCTATAGCTCCTACAATGAGCAGTTCTTC

J: TRBJ1-2
size: -
V: TRBV28
D: TRBD1
CDR3: CASSARDRPIGGYTF
DNA: TGTGCCAGCAGCGCCCGGGACAGACCTATTGGAGGCTACACCTTC

J: TRBJ2-1
size: -
V: TRBV5-1
D: -
CDR3: CASSPDRRYHEQFF
DNA: TGCGCCAGCAGCCCGGACAGAAGGTACCATGAGCAGTTCTTC

J: TRBJ2-1
size: many
V: TRBV6-1
D: TRBD1
CDR3: CASSAGGWGYNEQFF
DNA: TGTGCCAGCAGCGCAGGGGGCTGGGGATACAATGAGCAGTTCTTC

J: TRBJ1-4
size: -
V: TRBV18
D: -
CDR3: CASSPPAGAQLFF
DNA: TGTGCCAGCTCACCCCCCGCTGGGGCCCAACTGTTTTTT

J: TRBJ1-4
size: few
V: TRBV6-6
D: TRBD1
CDR3: CASGFGTVLFF
DNA: TGTGCCAGCGGCTTTGGGACAGTTCTGTTTTTT

J: TRBJ1-2
size: -
V: TRBV20-1
D: -
CDR3: CSARTYGYTF
DNA: TGCAGTGCTAGGACATATGGCTACACCTTC

J: TRBJ2-1
size: once
V: TRBV5-1
D: -
CDR3: CASSLGEEFNEQFF
DNA: TGCGCCAGCAGCTTGGGGGAAGAATTCAATGAGCAGTTCTTC

J: TRBJ1-6
size: -
V: TRBV30
D: TRBD1
CDR3: CAWRGQGASSPLHF
DNA: TGTGCCTGGAGAGGACAGGGGGCATCTTCACCCCTCCACTTT

J: TRBJ1-5
size: -
V: TRBV10-3
D: -
CDR3: CAISDSSGGQPQHF
DNA: TGTGCCATCAGTGATTCGTCGGGAGGCCAGCCCCAGCATTTT

J: TRBJ1-5
size: -
V: TRBV5-6
D: -
CDR3: CASSLFGTRAGPQHF
DNA: TGTGCCAGCAGCTTGTTTGGGACCCGCGCTGGGCCCCAGCATTTT

J: TRBJ2-1
size: once
V: TRBV19
D: TRBD2
CDR3: CASSKTGTSGGSSYNEQFF
DNA: TGTGCCAGTAGTAAGACCGGGACTAGCGGGGGAAGCTCCTACAATGAGCAGTTCTTC

J: TRBJ2-5
size: -
V: TRBV2
D: TRBD2
CDR3: CASSPGLAGGLQETQYF
DNA: TGTGCCAGCAGCCCGGGACTAGCGGGAGGGCTCCAAGAGACCCAGTACTTC

J: TRBJ1-2
size: -
V: TRBV7-3
D: -
CDR3: CASSSGSHNYGYTF
DNA: TGTGCCAGCAGCTCCGGGTCCCACAACTATGGCTACACCTTC

J: TRBJ1-4
size: -
V: TRBV2
D: TRBD1
CDR3: CASTAMGQGGEKLFF
DNA: TGTGCCAGCACCGCGATGGGACAGGGTGGTGAAAAACTGTTTTTT

J: TRBJ2-5
size: -
V: TRBV11-3
D: TRBD2
CDR3: CASSLGLAGASGETQYF
DNA: TGTGCCAGCAGCTTAGGACTAGCGGGAGCTTCGGGGGAGACCCAGTACTTC

J: TRBJ2-5
size: -
V: TRBV19
D: -
CDR3: CASSTSPGETQYF
DNA: TGTGCCAGTAGTACCTCCCCCGGAGAGACCCAGTACTTC

J: TRBJ2-1
size: -
V: TRBV5-8
D: TRBD1
CDR3: CASRPTGGSYNEQFF
DNA: TGTGCCAGCAGACCTACAGGGGGATCCTACAATGAGCAGTTCTTC

J: TRBJ2-1
size: -
V: TRBV11-2
D: TRBD2
CDR3: CASSQPTTSGSNEQFF
DNA: TGTGCCAGCAGCCAACCGACGACTAGCGGATCCAATGAGCAGTTCTTC

J: TRBJ1-2
size: once
V: TRBV6-1
D: TRBD1
CDR3: CASRLTGVGDYGYTF
DNA: TGTGCCAGCAGGCTGACAGGGGTTGGTGACTATGGCTACACCTTC

J: TRBJ2-3
size: many
V: TRBV5-1
D: -
CDR3: CAAGRGGTDTQYF
DNA: TGCGCCGCAGGGAGAGGGGGCACAGATACGCAGTATTTT

J: TRBJ2-3
size: once
V: TRBV28
D: -
CDR3: CASSSHSADTQYF
DNA: TGTGCCAGCAGTTCTCACTCCGCAGATACGCAGTATTTT

J: TRBJ1-5
size: -
V: TRBV5-1
D: -
CDR3: CASSLGPTGEPQHF
DNA: TGCGCCAGCAGCTTGGGGCCCACCGGAGAGCCCCAGCATTTT

J: TRBJ2-6
size: -
V: TRBV5-5
D: -
CDR3: CASSLGTVGSGANVLTF
DNA: TGTGCCAGCAGCTTGGGAACAGTGGGATCTGGGGCCAACGTCCTGACTTTC

J: TRBJ1-5
size: many
V: TRBV6-1
D: -
CDR3: CASTTGWNQPQHF
DNA: TGTGCCAGCACCACAGGGTGGAATCAGCCCCAGCATTTT

J: TRBJ1-3
size: -
V: TRBV4-1
D: TRBD1
CDR3: CASSRGQGYSGNTIYF
DNA: TGCGCCAGCAGCCGGGGACAGGGCTACTCTGGAAACACCATATATTTT

J: TRBJ2-3
size: -
V: TRBV30
D: TRBD2
CDR3: CAWSRGAGSADTQYF
DNA: TGTGCCTGGAGTAGGGGAGCGGGGTCGGCAGATACGCAGTATTTT

J: TRBJ2-2
size: -
V: TRBV11-2
D: -
CDR3: CASRQWDTGELFF
DNA: TGTGCCAGCAGGCAGTGGGACACCGGGGAGCTGTTTTTT

J: TRBJ2-7
size: -
V: TRBV9
D: TRBD2
CDR3: CASSVGGGGYEQYF
DNA: TGTGCCAGCAGCGTAGGGGGGGGAGGGTACGAGCAGTACTTC

J: TRBJ2-5
size: few
V: TRBV27
D: -
CDR3: CASSFQETQYF
DNA: TGTGCCAGCAGTTTCCAAGAGACCCAGTACTTC

J: TRBJ2-2
size: -
V: TRBV6-5
D: -
CDR3: CASSLKGRSNAGELFF
DNA: TGTGCCAGCAGTTTAAAGGGTCGGAGTAACGCCGGGGAGCTGTTTTTT

J: TRBJ2-1
size: -
V: TRBV5-1
D: -
CDR3: CASSLAEAWGNEQFF
DNA: TGCGCCAGCAGCTTGGCGGAGGCATGGGGAAATGAGCAGTTCTTC

J: TRBJ2-1
size: -
V: TRBV7-2
D: -
CDR3: CASSLDEGVGEQFF
DNA: TGTGCCAGCAGCTTAGACGAGGGGGTTGGGGAGCAGTTCTTC

J: TRBJ2-2
size: -
V: TRBV5-1
D: -
CDR3: CASSLEGIGELFF
DNA: TGCGCCAGCAGCTTGGAAGGGATTGGGGAGCTGTTTTTT

J: TRBJ2-7
size: many
V: TRBV7-6
D: -
CDR3: CASSPPRAAGKDGYEQYF
DNA: TGTGCCAGCAGCCCCCCTAGGGCCGCGGGGAAGGATGGATACGAGCAGTACTTC

J: TRBJ1-4
size: -
V: TRBV19
D: TRBD1
CDR3: CASSLGQGYEKLFF
DNA: TGTGCCAGTAGTCTGGGACAGGGGTATGAAAAACTGTTTTTT

J: TRBJ1-2
size: once
V: TRBV7-9
D: -
CDR3: CASSLDTRNSGYTF
DNA: TGTGCCAGCAGCTTAGATACAAGGAACTCTGGCTACACCTTC

J: TRBJ2-5
size: -
V: TRBV2
D: -
CDR3: CASSEAGSELETQYF
DNA: TGTGCCAGCAGTGAAGCGGGAAGTGAATTAGAGACCCAGTACTTC

J: TRBJ1-1
size: -
V: TRBV28
D: -
CDR3: CASRETLGPRTEAFF
DNA: TGTGCCAGCCGCGAAACCCTGGGACCTCGAACTGAAGCTTTCTTT

J: TRBJ2-7
size: -
V: TRBV29-1
D: TRBD2
CDR3: CSVGPASGRAYEQYF
DNA: TGCAGCGTTGGGCCGGCCAGCGGGAGAGCCTACGAGCAGTACTTC

J: TRBJ2-1
size: -
V: TRBV6-1
D: -
CDR3: CASSDWEAGAANEQFF
DNA: TGTGCCAGCAGTGATTGGGAGGCAGGGGCGGCGAATGAGCAGTTCTTC

J: TRBJ1-6
size: many
V: TRBV4-1
D: TRBD1
CDR3: CASSLWTGITSPLHF
DNA: TGCGCCAGCAGCCTATGGACAGGGATCACTTCACCCCTCCACTTT

J: TRBJ1-2
size: -
V: TRBV1
D: -
CDR3: CTSREGGTGGRDTF
DNA: TGCACCAGCAGGGAGGGTGGGACAGGGGGCCGGGACACCTTC

J: TRBJ1-2
size: few
V: TRBV5-4
D: TRBD1
CDR3: CASSFIAGGNYGYTF
DNA: TGTGCCAGCAGCTTTATAGCAGGGGGCAACTATGGCTACACCTTC